This entry lists 19 T cell receptor beta chains sequenced from one sample in a study of T cells in Graves' hyperthyroidism and ophthalmopathy. Template material for amplifying TCR beta CDR3 regions consisted of RNA transcripts. A first-round RT-PCR of the TCR CDR3 used the HTBI primer set. MiXCR, run by TCRdb on the multiplex PCR reads, gives a single entry per CDR3 protein. The table shows about 480,000 distinct CDR3 sequences, with around 24% occurring only once. The specimen sequenced was blood. The source is a woman aged 30 to 39 with Graves' ophthalmopathy.

This clonotype was seen ten or more times. V is TRBV6-2 or TRBV6-3 and J is TRBJ2-2; D gene unclear. Germline V lookup: CDR1 MNHEY, CDR2 SVGEGT. The CDR3 runs to 15 residues. The germline V and J ends were trimmed by 0 bases and 6 bases, with 11 bases remaining between them. The CDR3 nucleotides read TGTGCCAGCAGTTACTCGATCACGGTCTCCGGGGAGCTGTTTTTT. Residues: CASSYSITVSGELFF.

This clonotype was counted ten times or more. The chain recombines TRBV5-1 with TRBJ1-2, with no clear D. V lost 0 bases and J lost 4, with 7 bases in between. CDR1 is SGHRS, CDR2 YFSETQ, per germline. CDR3 size: 13 residues. CDR3 in amino acids: CASSLGGRYGYTF. CDR3 DNA sequence: TGCGCCAGCAGCTTGGGTGGACGCTATGGCTACACCTTC.

This clonotype showed up many times. J is TRBJ1-5 and V is TRBV7-6; 8 nucleotides agree with TRBD1. J gave up 3 bases and V 5 bases, and 9 bases lay outside the gene matches. This CDR3 contains 16 residues. Germline assignment: CDR1 SGHVS and CDR2 FNYEAQ. This CDR3 reads CASSRDPGQDNQPQHF. CDR3 sequence (DNA): TGTGCCAGCAGCCGCGACCCGGGACAGGACAATCAGCCCCAGCATTTT.

This clonotype has a handful of counts. The chain recombines TRBV11-1 with TRBJ2-7, with a possible D match to TRBD1 (6 bases). From germline, CDR1 is SGHAT and CDR2 FQDESV (reference sequence). Trimming cost V 6 bases and J 0 bases, with 21 bases left between them. The CDR3 totals 17 residues. The CDR3 region is CASSSNWGRYSSYEQYF. The CDR3 nucleotides read TGTGCCAGCAGTTCCAATTGGGGGCGGTATAGCTCCTACGAGCAGTACTTC.

This clonotype was recorded many times. This chain joins TRBV20-1 and TRBJ1-5, with 8 bases matching TRBD1. CDR3 length: 13 amino acids. CDR1 DFQATT and CDR2 SNEGSKA come from the germline V gene (reference sequence). With 5 bases clipped from V and 4 bases from J, the junction kept 4 bases outside the gene matches. CDR3: CSAPDRANQPQHF. The CDR3 DNA sequence: TGCAGTGCTCCGGACAGGGCGAATCAGCCCCAGCATTTT.

The chain uses TRBV6-1 and TRBJ2-5, with D possibly called TRBD1 or TRBD2 (5 bases each). The V gene's germline CDR1 is MNHNS and CDR2 SASEGT. V lost 4 bases to trimming and J lost 9 bases, with 15 bases between them. CDR3 size: 13 residues. CDR3 sequence (DNA): TGTGCCAGCAGTGCCCCCGCCCGAGGGGCCCAGTACTTC. This encodes CASSAPARGAQYF.

In its sample, this clonotype was seen many times. The V and J genes are TRBV12-3 or TRBV12-4 and TRBJ1-1; D may be TRBD1 (5 bases). The CDR3 covers 14 residues. V was cut by 3 bases and J by 4 bases, with 12 bases left in between. CDR3 region: CASSLIPGTTEAFF. For the CDR3, the DNA is TGTGCCAGCAGTTTGATCCCAGGGACCACTGAAGCTTTCTTT.

The chain combines TRBV28 with TRBJ1-1; D may be TRBD1 (5 bases). V lost 10 bases and J 5 bases, leaving 20 bases between the germline ends. The V gene's germline CDR1 is MDHEN and CDR2 SYDVKM. The CDR3 covers 14 residues. The DNA for the CDR3 is TGTGCCACCTGGGACGATCCTAGCAGGACTGAAGCTTTCTTT. This codes for CATWDDPSRTEAFF.

This clonotype was seen only a few times. The rearrangement uses TRBV11-2 and TRBJ2-7; D gene unclear. From germline, CDR1 is SGHAT and CDR2 FQNNGV. Trimming shortened V by 5 bases and J by 3 bases, and 14 bases separated the two germline ends. The CDR3 has 14 residues. CDR3 residues: CASSRPLGYYEQYF. In nucleotides, the CDR3 is TGTGCCAGCAGCCGCCCCCTGGGCTACTACGAGCAGTACTTC.

The V and J genes are TRBV24-1 and TRBJ2-7; D is undetermined. The CDR3 is 11 residues long. CDR1 is KGHDR and CDR2 is SFDVKD in the germline V gene. V lost 5 bases and J 6 bases, leaving 7 bases between the germline ends. CDR3 sequence: CATSGGGEQYF. The CDR3 nucleotides are TGTGCCACCAGTGGAGGTGGCGAGCAGTACTTC.

The chain carries TRBV28 and TRBJ2-3; 8 bases match TRBD2. There are 17 residues in the CDR3. Germline V lookup: CDR1 MDHEN, CDR2 SYDVKM. J gave up 0 bases and V 11 bases, and 16 bases lay outside the gene matches. The CDR3 protein is CAGGGRTSTYSTDTQYF. The CDR3 nucleotides read TGTGCCGGCGGCGGGAGGACAAGCACCTATAGCACAGATACGCAGTATTTT.

This clonotype was found many times. The rearrangement joins TRBV5-1 to TRBJ2-5; TRBD1 agrees at 9 bases. This CDR3 contains 13 residues. V shed 7 bases and J 5 bases; nucleotides not matched to a gene: 6. The germline V gene has CDR1 SGHRS and CDR2 YFSETQ. The CDR3 region has the DNA TGCGCCAGCGGAAGGGACAGGGCCGAGACCCAGTACTTC. Amino acid sequence: CASGRDRAETQYF.

Ten or more counts support this clonotype. The rearrangement links TRBV19 to TRBJ1-1; 9 bases fit TRBD1. V gave up 6 bases and J gave up 5 bases; unmatched junction bases: 7. Germline values: CDR1 LNHDA, CDR2 SQIVND (reference sequence). The CDR3 spans 14 residues. DNA for the CDR3: TGTGCCAGTAGCATATGGACAGGGGAAACTGAAGCTTTCTTT. It encodes CASSIWTGETEAFF.

This rearrangement joins TRBV2 to TRBJ1-2, with no clear D. The ends were cut back, 8 bases at V and 1 base at J, with 14 bases in the middle. The CDR3 is made up of 14 amino acids. Germline V gene data show CDR1 as SNHLY and CDR2 as FYNNEI. The CDR3 DNA sequence: TGTGCCAGCGTCGTGGGTAGAGTTAACTATGGCTACACCTTC. It codes for CASVVGRVNYGYTF.

At least ten counts were recorded for this clonotype. The genes are TRBV6-1 and TRBJ1-2; tentatively, D is TRBD1 (6 bases). V shed 6 bases and J shed 7 bases, with 15 bases lying between them. The CDR3 is 13 residues long. Germline CDR1 MNHNS, CDR2 SASEGT. As DNA, the CDR3 is TGTGCCAGCAGGTCAACAGGGAAGGGTGGCTACACCTTC. Protein sequence: CASRSTGKGGYTF.

The V call is TRBV29-1, the J call TRBJ1-2; a weak D match, TRBD1 (6 bases). Germline CDR1 SQVTM, CDR2 ANQGSEA. The V end was cut by 6 bases, the J end by 7 bases, with 12 bases between. This CDR3 spans 11 amino acids. The CDR3 protein is CSVQQGGGYTF. As DNA, the CDR3 is TGCAGCGTCCAACAGGGCGGTGGCTACACCTTC.

In this sample, this clonotype turned up many times. The chain carries TRBV11-2 and TRBJ2-7; a weak D match, TRBD2 (5 bases). Trimming cost V 1 base and J 3 bases, with 7 bases left between them. From germline, CDR1 is SGHAT and CDR2 FQNNGV. There are 13 residues in the CDR3. CDR3 loop: CASSLGENYEQYF. CDR3 DNA: TGTGCCAGCAGCTTAGGGGAGAACTACGAGCAGTACTTC.

Comments on this clonotype: An end of the junction differs from the germline gene, which may be a read error. The chain employs TRBV5-1 and TRBJ2-7, with 9 bases fitting TRBD1. CDR3 size: 14 residues. Germline assignment: CDR1 SGHRS and CDR2 YFSETQ. CDR3 protein: CAGSPGQGLYEQYF. The CDR3 nucleotides are TGCGCCGGCAGCCCGGGACAGGGTCTGTACGAGCAGTACTTC. Full variable domain (rest looked up from reference TRBV5-1 and TRBJ2-7): KAGVTQTPRYLIKTRGQQVTLSCSPISGHRSVSWYQQTPGQGLQFLFEYFSETQRNKGNFPGRFSGRQFSNSRSEMNVSTLELGDSALYLCAGSPGQGLYEQYFGPGTRLTVT.

This clonotype was observed a few times. V is TRBV15 and J is TRBJ2-5; maybe TRBD1 (5 bases). Germline CDR1 LNHNV, CDR2 YYDKDF (reference sequence). Trimming left V 3 bases short and J 2 bases short, with 7 bases between. The CDR3 runs 13 residues. The DNA of the CDR3 is TGTGCCACCAGCAGTGGACAACAAGAGACCCAGTACTTC. The encoded protein is CATSSGQQETQYF.